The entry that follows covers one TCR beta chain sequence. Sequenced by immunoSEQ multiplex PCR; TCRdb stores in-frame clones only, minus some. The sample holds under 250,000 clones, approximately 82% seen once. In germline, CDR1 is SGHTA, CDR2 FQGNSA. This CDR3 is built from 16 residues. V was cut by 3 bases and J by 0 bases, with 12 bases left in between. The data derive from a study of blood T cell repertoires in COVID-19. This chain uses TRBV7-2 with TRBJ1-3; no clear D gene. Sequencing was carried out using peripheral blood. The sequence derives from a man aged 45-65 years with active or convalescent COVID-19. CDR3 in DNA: TGTGCCAGCAGCTTTACAGCGGGGATCTCTGGAAACACCATATATTTT. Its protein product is CASSFTAGISGNTIYF.